The rows below give T cell receptor beta chains drawn from one sample of a study of T cells in Graves' hyperthyroidism and ophthalmopathy. TCRdb independently ran MiXCR on the multiplex PCR reads; one entry per CDR3 protein. The sample has under 700,000 distinct CDR3 sequences, about 45% seen once. Sequenced: peripheral blood or thyroid tissue (not recorded which). Receptors were obtained from a woman aged 18-35 years with Graves' hyperthyroidism. Each CDR3 is given with its conserved first and last residue. D genes are given only for firm matches. Clone size is stated in some rows and not others, as once, few, many or a class when expanded.

V gene	D gene	clone size	J gene	CDR3 length	CDR3 DNA	CDR3 protein
TRBV10-3	TRBD1	NA	TRBJ1-5	14	TGTGCCATCAGCACGGACAGGGGAGGGCAGCCCCAGCATTTT	CAISTDRGGQPQHF
TRBV7-8	TRBD2	many	TRBJ2-5	13	TGTGCCAGCAGCTTACGGCGGGAGGGGACCCAGTACTTC	CASSLRREGTQYF
TRBV7-2	TRBD1	NA	TRBJ2-7	14	TGTGCCAGCAGCCAAGCTCAGGGGGCGAAGGAGCAGTACTTC	CASSQAQGAKEQYF
TRBV7-9	NA	NA	TRBJ1-1	15	TGTGCCAGCAGCGACGGGGTGGACAGTTCCACTGAAGCTTTCTTT	CASSDGVDSSTEAFF
TRBV5-4	NA	NA	TRBJ1-5	14	TGTGCCAGCAGCGAGGGGATTCCAGGGCAGCCCCAGCATTTT	CASSEGIPGQPQHF
TRBV12-3/TRBV12-4	TRBD2	few	TRBJ2-5	16	TGTGCCAGCAGTCGACCGACTAGCGGGCCCCAAGAGACCCAGTACTTC	CASSRPTSGPQETQYF
TRBV15	TRBD1	NA	TRBJ1-2	13	TGTGCCACCAGCAGCCAGGGGGCCGATGGCTACACCTTC	CATSSQGADGYTF
TRBV7-8	NA	NA	TRBJ1-5	13	TGTGCCAGCAGCTTAGGGGTTTCTCAGCCCCAGCATTTT	CASSLGVSQPQHF
TRBV5-8	TRBD1	once	TRBJ1-1	17	TGTGCCAGCAGCTTGGACAGGGGCAGGGGGACGAGCACTGAAGCTTTCTTT	CASSLDRGRGTSTEAFF
TRBV2	NA	NA	TRBJ2-6	15	TGTGCCAGCAGTGAAGAGGGGACAAAGGCCAACGTCCTGACTTTC	CASSEEGTKANVLTF
TRBV19	TRBD1	many	TRBJ1-5	14	TGTGCCAGTGCGGACAGGAGATACAATCAGCCCCAGCATTTT	CASADRRYNQPQHF
TRBV6-5	NA	NA	TRBJ1-4	14	TGTGCCAGCAGTCCTGGACTAGCGGATGAAAAACTGTTTTTT	CASSPGLADEKLFF
TRBV20-1	TRBD1	NA	TRBJ2-5	15	TGCAGTGCTAGATATGGGACAGGGGCAGTTGAGACCCAGTACTTC	CSARYGTGAVETQYF
TRBV10-3	NA	NA	TRBJ2-7	12	TGTGCCATCGGGGAATGGCCCTACGAGCAGTACTTC	CAIGEWPYEQYF
TRBV24-1	TRBD1	NA	TRBJ1-2	13	TGTGCCAGCAGCCCCGGGACAGGGATAAGCTACACCTTC	CASSPGTGISYTF
TRBV29-1	NA	NA	TRBJ1-1	10	TGCAGCGTTGAAATAGAAGGAGCTTTCTTT	CSVEIEGAFF
TRBV15	NA	NA	TRBJ2-6	11	TGTGCCACCAGCAGAGGAAGGAAAGAAGCTTTC	CATSRGRKEAF
TRBV20-1	TRBD2	NA	TRBJ2-7	17	TGCAGTGCTAGAGATCCTGGGACTAGCGGGAGGGACTACGAGCAGTACTTC	CSARDPGTSGRDYEQYF
TRBV10-3	NA	NA	TRBJ1-2	11	TGTGCCATTCAGGGTTCAGATGGCTACACCTTC	CAIQGSDGYTF
TRBV7-2	TRBD1	NA	TRBJ1-4	15	TGTGCCAGCAGCCAAGTCGGACAGGCTGATGAAAAACTGTTTTTT	CASSQVGQADEKLFF
TRBV7-9	TRBD2	NA	TRBJ2-5	17	TGTGTCAGCAGCTTAGCGAAGACTAGCGGGAGTAAGGAGACCCAGTACTTC	CVSSLAKTSGSKETQYF
TRBV11-3	NA	few	TRBJ2-7	15	TGTGCCAGCAGCAATCCGGGACTGAGCTCCTACGAGCAGTACTTC	CASSNPGLSSYEQYF
TRBV2	NA	few	TRBJ1-1	14	TGTGCCAGCAGTTTCTCCGGGGGGAACACTGAAGCTTTCTTT	CASSFSGGNTEAFF
TRBV7-9	NA	once	TRBJ1-3	17	TGTGCCAGCAGCTTATCGGCCTTACCGGGCTCTGGAAACGCCATATATTTT	CASSLSALPGSGNAIYF
TRBV7-8	TRBD2	NA	TRBJ2-7	16	TGTGCCAGCAGCCTGGATACTACTAGCGGACCCTACGAGCAGTACTTC	CASSLDTTSGPYEQYF
TRBV10-3	NA	NA	TRBJ1-2	15	TGTGCCGGCAGTTACCAGGCAACCCTGAACTATGGCTACACCTTC	CAGSYQATLNYGYTF
TRBV7-8	NA	NA	TRBJ2-7	14	TGTGCCAGCAGCTTACCGACGGGGTCTTACGAGCAGTACTTC	CASSLPTGSYEQYF
TRBV7-9	NA	NA	TRBJ2-5	14	TGTGCCAGCAGCCATACGGGAGTTTGCGAGACCCAGTACTTC	CASSHTGVCETQYF
TRBV7-9	NA	few	TRBJ2-5	13	TGTGCCAGCAGCTTAGGGACGGTGGGGACCCAGTACTTC	CASSLGTVGTQYF
TRBV29-1	NA	NA	TRBJ2-2	12	TGCAGCGTTAGCGGAAACACCGGGGAGCTGTTTTTT	CSVSGNTGELFF
TRBV25-1	NA	NA	TRBJ1-4	15	TGTGCCAGCAGTGAATTACTCCGGGATAATGAAAAACTGTTTTTT	CASSELLRDNEKLFF